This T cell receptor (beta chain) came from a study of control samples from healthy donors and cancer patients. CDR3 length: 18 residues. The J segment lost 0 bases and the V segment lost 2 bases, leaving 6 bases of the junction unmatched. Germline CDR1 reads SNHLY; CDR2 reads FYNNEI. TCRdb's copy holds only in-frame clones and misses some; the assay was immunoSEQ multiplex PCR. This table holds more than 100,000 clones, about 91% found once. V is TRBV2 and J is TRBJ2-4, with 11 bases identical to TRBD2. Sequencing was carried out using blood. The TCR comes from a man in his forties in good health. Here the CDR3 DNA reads TGTGCCAGCAGTGAAAGGACTAGCGGGCCTCTAGCCAAAAACATTCAGTACTTC. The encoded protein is CASSERTSGPLAKNIQYF.